Included here is one T cell receptor (beta chain) sequence, with context. Here immunoSEQ multiplex PCR was the method, and the copy in TCRdb shows in-frame clones only, minus some. The repertoire consists of more than 30,000 clones, with roughly nine tenths occurring once and the leading ten covering 0.41%. The data were taken from a study of STAT5B mutations in CD4+ large granular lymphocyte leukemia. CDR1 and CDR2 from the germline V gene are SGHKS and YYEKEE (reference sequence). CDR3 size: 14 residues. Trimming removed 2 bases from V and 4 bases from J, with 9 bases in between. The rearrangement links TRBV5-5 to TRBJ1-4, with D hard to call. Sequencing input: CD4+ T cells from blood buffy coats. This TCR was sampled from a human donor in good health. This chain's CDR3 is CASSLRQDNEKLFF. DNA for the CDR3: TGTGCCAGCAGCTTACGGCAGGATAATGAAAAACTGTTTTTT.